The sequence of this T cell receptor (beta chain) was determined in a study of T cell responses to AZD1222 COVID-19 vaccine. Regarding the study as a whole: Increases in Spike-specific TCR breadth and depth were seen after two AZD1222 doses. Reports indicate that nearly half of spike-specific TCRs are directed at unmutated variant regions. Vaccine-associated CD4 TCRs ranged over spike, dominating at 160-218 and 743-854. Baseline seropositivity occurred in only six or seven AZD1222 recipients.

Measured with immunoSEQ multiplex PCR; TCRdb has only the in-frame clones, and not every one. The sample carries over 100,000 clones, 75% to 90% recorded once. In germline, CDR1 is MNHNS, CDR2 SASEGT. Trimming took 2 bases from V and 8 from J, leaving 10 bases between them. This CDR3 comprises 13 residues. About this clone: The antigen remains unidentified.

The sequence came from an adult in good health. This chain connects TRBV6-1 to TRBJ1-3; D is uncertain. Sequencing used peripheral blood, obtained on day 0 of AZD1222 vaccination. This CDR3 reads CASSEMSRDTIYF. In DNA, the CDR3 is TGTGCCAGCAGTGAAATGTCGCGGGACACCATATATTTT.